This T cell receptor (beta chain) stems from a study of post-analysis software for immune sequencing data (dated by TCRdb to the mid-2010s). Some background on the complete study: Disease courses on record covered relapsing-remitting, secondary progressive and progressive-relapsing multiple sclerosis, though some patients had no subtype annotation. The multiple sclerosis patient repertoires were compared with about a dozen previously published healthy control repertoires from donors aged 6 to 25 years. A subset of samples was prepared in parallel using single-end sample barcoding, then pooled and co-amplified after Illumina adapter ligation. Beyond this particular receptor, the publication reports: Patients showed significantly higher frequencies than controls for roughly five TRBV segments, among them TRBV5-6, TRBV5-1 and TRBV20-1. The control group was slightly older than the multiple sclerosis patient group. Direct clustering with F measure revealed strong co-clustering of samples prepared in the same batch, which led to a batch-effect correction. Normalized Chao1 diversity was significantly lower in multiple sclerosis patients than controls, suggesting substantial peripheral T-cell clonal expansion.

On this clonotype: Its antigen is not yet known. The input lacks base qualities; no much larger clone sits a single base away.

The library relied on PCR. The run used an Illumina HiSeq 2500. To reduce PCR and sequencing biases, unique molecular identifiers were built into the TCR beta cDNA libraries. Approximately 500,000 cDNA molecules were obtained per 1 to 10 million input T cells, so each molecule approximated one T cell. The patient libraries were prepared and sequenced using the same protocol as the earlier healthy control dataset. Within a given batch, samples were prepared together, multiplexed and sequenced on the same HiSeq lane. As for how the authors treated the data: MIGEC handled the raw barcoded reads, throwing out single-read molecular identifier groups before consensus assembly and CDR3 extraction. Clonotype tables were post-analysed with VDJtools, normalizing diversity by down-sampling all datasets to the smallest sample size. In repertoire overlap clustering, CDR3 amino acid sequences, but not nucleotide sequences, were matched to correct batch-related cross-sample contamination. TCRdb reworked the public reads: Q25 trimming with fastp, MiXCR clone assembly, productive beta chains retained. Identical CDR3 protein sequences are pooled into one entry, listed with their most common genes and DNA. TCRdb, not the original authors, processed these V and J calls. The sample profile shows 750,000 to 950,000 distinct CDR3 sequences; approximately 53% of them were found once. About 4.8% of the sample is taken by the ten largest.

Trimming leaves V shorter by 6 bases and J shorter by 6 bases, with the junction holding 7 bases beyond the gene matches. From the cysteine through the phenylalanine, the CDR3 covers 13 amino acids. Only the CDR3 DNA stays, 39 bases, in frame from base 1. CDR1 DFQATT and CDR2 SNEGSKA are derived from the germline V gene (reference sequence). To demonstrate the VDJtools post-analysis software, the study profiled TCR beta repertoires from the peripheral blood of about 13 young patients with multiple sclerosis. The multiple sclerosis patients were children and adolescents between 6 and 15 years of age.

The sequence was obtained from a girl aged 10 to 17 with multiple sclerosis. The chain employs TRBV20-1 and TRBJ2-1; TRBD1 lines up with 8 middle nucleotides. Sample: blood. The CDR3 amino acid sequence is: CSAILQGVNEQFF. The nucleotides are TGCAGTGCCATACTACAGGGGGTCAATGAGCAGTTCTTC.